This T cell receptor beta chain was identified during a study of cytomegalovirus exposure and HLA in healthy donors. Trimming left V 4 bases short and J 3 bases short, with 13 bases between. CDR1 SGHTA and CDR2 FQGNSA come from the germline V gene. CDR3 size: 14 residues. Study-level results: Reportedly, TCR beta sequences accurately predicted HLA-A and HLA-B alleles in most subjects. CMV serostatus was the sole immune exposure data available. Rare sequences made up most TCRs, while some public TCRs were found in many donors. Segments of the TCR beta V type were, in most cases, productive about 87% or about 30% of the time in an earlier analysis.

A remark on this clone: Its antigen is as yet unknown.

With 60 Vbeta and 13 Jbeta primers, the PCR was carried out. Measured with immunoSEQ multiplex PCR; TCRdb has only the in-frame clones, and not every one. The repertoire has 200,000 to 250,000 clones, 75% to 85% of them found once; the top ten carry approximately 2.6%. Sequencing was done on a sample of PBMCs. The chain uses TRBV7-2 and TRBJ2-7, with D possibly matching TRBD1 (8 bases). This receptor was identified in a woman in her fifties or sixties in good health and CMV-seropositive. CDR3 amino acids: CASSSQGGVYEQYF. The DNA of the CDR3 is TGTGCCAGCAGCTCACAGGGGGGGGTCTACGAGCAGTACTTC.